A selection of T cell receptor beta chains follows, all from one sample in a study of blood T cell repertoires in COVID-19. Some clones are missing from TCRdb's copy, which holds only in-frame ones; the method was immunoSEQ multiplex PCR. The sample contains tens of thousands of clones, 87% of which appear only once. Input material: peripheral blood. The receptors were sampled from an older woman with COVID-19, enrolled during active disease. Both conserved end residues are trimmed from each CDR3. The listing skips clone size in some rows; elsewhere it reads once, few, many or a size class.

clone_size j_call v_call cdr3_aa
NA TRBJ2-5 TRBV4-1 ASSQPGEETQY
NA TRBJ1-5 TRBV21-1 ASSKGLPRPQH
NA TRBJ2-1 TRBV2 ASTGGYNEQF
NA TRBJ2-3 TRBV3-1/TRBV3-2 ASSPTGTSTDTQY
once TRBJ2-7 TRBV4-3 ASSQWGESEQY
NA TRBJ1-1 TRBV7-3 ASSSTGPGGTEAF
NA TRBJ2-2 TRBV5-4 ASSFDRTNTGELF
NA TRBJ1-6 TRBV11-2 ASSRGAGMNNSPLH
NA TRBJ1-6 TRBV5-1 ASSLAGGDNNSPLH
NA TRBJ2-1 TRBV5-1 ASNRGASGYNEQF
few TRBJ1-3 TRBV30 AWGTGGMGNTIY
NA TRBJ1-6 TRBV10-3 AISDRGGQSSPLH
NA TRBJ2-7 TRBV20-1 SARGSGGQY
NA TRBJ1-1 TRBV28 ASSKTVNTEAF
NA TRBJ2-7 TRBV11-2 ASNRGYEQY
NA TRBJ2-7 TRBV6-2/TRBV6-3 ASSLRDYTGPAEQY
NA TRBJ2-5 TRBV7-9 ASSRGGEQETQY
NA TRBJ2-3 TRBV2 ASRERGVSTDTQY
NA TRBJ1-2 TRBV9 ASSSTGLGVYGYT
NA TRBJ1-4 TRBV5-5 ASIGPTGVGEKLF
NA TRBJ1-1 TRBV6-5 ASRPPGQDTEAF
once TRBJ2-2 TRBV24-1 ATSEIARQSVPLDTGELF
NA TRBJ1-2 TRBV28 ASSSPPGSNYGYT
NA TRBJ1-2 TRBV6-2/TRBV6-3 ASSFRQGYGYT
NA TRBJ2-3 TRBV27 ASSLLRGQSVTDTQY
NA TRBJ2-3 TRBV9 ASSVVDSINTQY
NA TRBJ2-7 TRBV3-1/TRBV3-2 ASNPGGPYEQY
NA TRBJ1-1 TRBV7-2 ASSLRERTEAF
NA TRBJ2-7 TRBV7-9 ASSSYSTHYEQY
NA TRBJ1-4 TRBV28 ASSFLFAGSKLF
NA TRBJ2-5 TRBV5-6 ASSHRDRAETQY
NA TRBJ2-2 TRBV7-9 ASSRSPGREITGELF
NA TRBJ1-5 TRBV30 AWSLGPNQPQH
NA TRBJ1-1 TRBV30 AWSSGGRSTEAF
NA TRBJ2-1 TRBV5-4 ASSIGLAGDEQF
NA TRBJ2-7 TRBV10-1 ASSDGQGIFYEQY
NA TRBJ1-6 TRBV5-5 ASSLWAGAPSDSPLH
once TRBJ1-3 TRBV7-9 ASSLGDRGNTIY
few TRBJ2-3 TRBV7-5 ARSLSAGQTDTQY
NA TRBJ2-3 TRBV5-1 ASSLAGLAQDTQY
NA TRBJ2-3 TRBV2 ASVGSTSTDTQY
NA TRBJ2-7 TRBV3-1/TRBV3-2 ASSQWGVAGELWDEQY
NA TRBJ1-3 TRBV28 ASSSSELSGNTIY
NA TRBJ2-4 TRBV5-5 ASSLAGGRDIQY
NA TRBJ2-1 TRBV7-9 ASSQRRGNEQF
few TRBJ2-4 TRBV6-5 ASTSGRENIQY
NA TRBJ1-2 TRBV27 ASSTDRAGGYT
NA TRBJ2-3 TRBV9 ASSVSGGRDTQY
few TRBJ2-2 TRBV2 ASSDRVGGLTGELF
NA TRBJ1-2 TRBV5-1 ASRSISNYGYT
once TRBJ2-7 TRBV4-2 ASSQGGEDRSYEQY
NA TRBJ1-2 TRBV6-6 ASRGTGDGYT
few TRBJ2-7 TRBV6-5 ASSYFGGRYEQY
NA TRBJ2-2 TRBV28 ASLAAGGANTGELF
NA TRBJ2-7 TRBV19 ASSISRQGYEQY
once TRBJ1-2 TRBV7-2 ASSLWETTYGYT
NA TRBJ1-6 TRBV23-1 ASSQPTHPRDRVSPLH
NA TRBJ2-3 TRBV29-1 SVEGTSGGASTDTQY
NA TRBJ1-3 TRBV30 AWRGTGSGNTIY
NA TRBJ1-2 TRBV15 ATSDGTGINYGYT